Below are 18 T cell receptor beta chains sequenced from a single sample in a study of T cell repertoires in cytomegalovirus infection. TCRdb recomputed calls from the reads with MiXCR, one row per CDR3 protein. Found here are 150,000 to 200,000 distinct CDR3 sequences, around an eighth of them singletons; the top ten hold 25% to 30%. The sequencing input was PBMCs. The receptor source for this set is a human donor in good health (CMV status not recorded). Some clones in this sample may be carry-over from other donors' samples.

This clonotype was detected many times. The V call is TRBV7-8, the J call TRBJ1-5; D unclear. This CDR3 contains 13 residues. V lost 8 bases, J lost 0 bases, and 8 bases lay in between. Per germline, CDR1 SGHVS and CDR2 FQNEAQ. The CDR3 nucleotides read TGTGCCAGCCGACTTTATAGCAATCAGCCCCAGCATTTT. The encoded protein is CASRLYSNQPQHF.

This clonotype was found many times. V gene TRBV6-1 combines with J gene TRBJ2-5, with D unresolved. Germline lookup yields CDR1 MNHNS and CDR2 SASEGT. V was trimmed by 8 bases and J by 2 bases, leaving 18 bases between them. The CDR3 extends over 15 amino acids. CDR3 in DNA: TGTGCCAGCTACGCGAGTTACGAATTACAAGAGACCCAGTACTTC. Translation: CASYASYELQETQYF.

Comment on this clonotype: Germline is not matched at one junction end, which may reflect a read error. V usage is TRBV7-2 and J usage is TRBJ2-1; TRBD2 aligns across 8 bases. CDR1 and CDR2 (germline): SGHTA, FQGNSA. This CDR3 comprises 15 residues. The CDR3 DNA reads as TGTGCCAGCAGGACCGGGCCTAGCGGGTTTAAAGAGCCGTTCTTC. Protein sequence: CASRTGPSGFKEPFF.

This clonotype was counted ten times or more. V and J are TRBV7-2 and TRBJ1-5; the D gene is possibly TRBD1 (5 bases). Germline V gene lookup returns CDR1 SGHTA and CDR2 FQGNSA. The CDR3 is 14 amino acids. V lost 0 bases and J 3 bases, leaving 6 bases between the germline ends. The DNA for the CDR3 is TGTGCCAGCAGCTTAGCCAGGGACAATCAGCCCCAGCATTTT. Translated: CASSLARDNQPQHF.

This clonotype has ten or more counts. The chain links TRBV7-9 to TRBJ2-3; 9 nucleotides line up with TRBD2. V gave up 6 bases and J gave up 4 bases; unmatched junction bases: 11. The CDR3 runs to 16 residues. From germline, CDR1 is SEHNR and CDR2 FQNEAQ (reference sequence). This CDR3 reads CASSSSSSGASDTQYF. The CDR3 DNA sequence: TGTGCCAGCAGTTCTTCATCTAGCGGGGCGTCAGATACGCAGTATTTT.

This clonotype was detected only a few times. V is TRBV19 and J is TRBJ1-1; unclear D gene. CDR1 and CDR2 from the germline V gene are LNHDA and SQIVND (reference sequence). Trimming removed 5 bases from V and 8 bases from J, with 15 bases in between. This CDR3 has 13 residues. As DNA, the CDR3 is TGTGCCAGTAGTCTTAAGCTGAGGGTCGAAGCTTTCTTT. Encoded protein: CASSLKLRVEAFF.

The table lists this clonotype with many counts. J is TRBJ1-4 and V is TRBV7-6; D call uncertain. The CDR3 extends over 13 amino acids. Germline lookup yields CDR1 SGHVS and CDR2 FNYEAQ. Trimming cost V 6 bases and J 8 bases, with 13 bases left between them. In nucleotides, the CDR3 is TGTGCCAGCAGTTACGAAGTAAAAGAAAAACTGTTTTTT. It is translated as CASSYEVKEKLFF.

This clonotype was observed a few times. The V gene is TRBV6-6, the J gene TRBJ2-2; perhaps D is TRBD1 or TRBD2 (5 bases each). Germline values: CDR1 MNHNY, CDR2 SVGAGI (reference sequence). V was pared by 10 bases and J by 5 bases, with 14 bases between. The CDR3 is 13 residues long. The DNA for the CDR3 is TGTGCCACCTACCGGGGCGAGACCGGGGAGCTGTTTTTT. Its translation: CATYRGETGELFF.

The chain employs TRBV7-9 and TRBJ2-4; weak D call: TRBD2 (6 bases). Trimming took 5 bases from V and 8 from J, leaving 19 bases between them. This CDR3 is built from 15 residues. Germline loops: CDR1 SEHNR, CDR2 FQNEAQ (reference sequence). Here the CDR3 reads CASSPPSGGRDIQYF. The CDR3 DNA reads TGTGCCAGCAGCCCCCCCTCCGGGGGAAGGGACATTCAGTACTTC.

V usage is TRBV7-6 and J usage is TRBJ2-6; D unclear. This CDR3 comprises 15 residues. The V gene lost 5 bases and the J gene lost 2 bases, with 10 bases spanning the gap. Germline CDR1 and CDR2: SGHVS and FNYEAQ. CDR3 region: CASSPPYAGANVLTF. The CDR3, as DNA: TGTGCCAGCAGCCCCCCTTACGCTGGGGCCAACGTCCTGACTTTC. Variable domain in full (rest from reference TRBV7-6 and TRBJ2-6): GAGVSQSPRYKVTKRGQDVALRCDPISGHVSLYWYRQALGQGPEFLTYFNYEAQQDKSGLPNDRFSAERPEGSISTLTIQRTEQRDSAMYRCASSPPYAGANVLTFGAGSRLTVL.

This clonotype showed up just a few times. The chain carries TRBV12-3 or TRBV12-4 and TRBJ1-5; the D gene is possibly TRBD1 (5 bases). The length of the CDR3 is 15 residues. Trimming left V 2 bases short and J 7 bases short, with 15 bases between. In DNA form, the CDR3 reads TGTGCCAGCAGTTTAAGTTCAGGGTCAGGGCAGCCCCAGCATTTT. Amino acid sequence: CASSLSSGSGQPQHF.

This clonotype has a handful of counts. This chain uses TRBV2 with TRBJ2-5; TRBD2 matches 10 bases. V lost 5 bases to trimming and J lost 4 bases; unmatched junction nucleotides: 7. The CDR3 spans 15 residues. The germline V gene has CDR1 SNHLY and CDR2 FYNNEI. In DNA, the CDR3 is TGTGCCAGCAGTTTTGGGCTAGCGGGAGTAGAGACCCAGTACTTC. As protein: CASSFGLAGVETQYF.

The sample holds a few counts of this clonotype. V and J are TRBV19 and TRBJ2-1; no clear D gene. V lost 7 bases and J 4 bases, leaving 14 bases between the germline ends. Germline V lookup: CDR1 LNHDA, CDR2 SQIVND (reference sequence). The CDR3 extends over 14 amino acids. CDR3 nucleotides: TGTGCCAGTACCCCCGGCACAGTTTACAATGAGCAGTTCTTC. It specifies CASTPGTVYNEQFF.

On this clonotype itself: It may be a read error: a sequence one base away is much more abundant. DNA for the CDR3: TGTGCCAGCAGCCCGGGGGGGATTACTTCTAATGAAAAACTGTTTTTT. It translates to CASSPGGITSNEKLFF. This chain links TRBV11-2 with TRBJ1-4; the D gene is possibly TRBD1 (5 bases). Germline assignment: CDR1 SGHAT and CDR2 FQNNGV. This CDR3 comprises 16 residues. Trimming left V 5 bases short and J 3 bases short, with 16 bases between.

This clonotype was detected ten times or more. This chain uses TRBV7-3 with TRBJ1-1, with D possibly being TRBD1 (6 bases). Germline V gene lookup returns CDR1 SGHTA and CDR2 FQGTGA. The CDR3 loop spans 15 amino acids. The V end lost 6 bases, the J end lost 1 base, and 15 bases lay between the germline ends. The CDR3 here is CASSLSPGQNTEAFF. CDR3 sequence (DNA): TGTGCCAGCAGTTTATCTCCGGGACAGAACACTGAAGCTTTCTTT.

This clonotype was recorded at least ten times. CDR3 loop: CASKRGANTEAFF. For the CDR3, the DNA is TGTGCCAGCAAACGGGGGGCGAACACTGAAGCTTTCTTT. The chain joins TRBV7-3 to TRBJ1-1, with D possibly TRBD1 on 6 matching bases. The CDR3 sequence is 13 residues long. CDR1 is SGHTA and CDR2 is FQGTGA in the germline V gene. The V end was cut by 7 bases, the J end by 1 base, with 10 bases between.

This clonotype was observed at least ten times. The V gene is TRBV7-2, the J gene TRBJ1-2; D unclear. The V gene lost 2 bases and the J gene lost 2 bases, with 6 bases spanning the gap. Germline CDR1 SGHTA, CDR2 FQGNSA. The CDR3 is 13 amino acids. The CDR3 sequence: CASSLNGNYGYTF. CDR3 sequence (DNA): TGTGCCAGCAGCTTAAACGGCAACTATGGCTACACCTTC.

This clonotype was seen a handful of times. This sequence joins TRBV7-9 and TRBJ2-7; 8 nucleotides align to TRBD1. J lost 5 bases, V lost 4 bases, and 7 bases had no gene match. This CDR3 is 14 amino acids long. The germline CDR1 and CDR2 sequences are SEHNR and FQNEAQ (reference sequence). The CDR3 bases are TGTGCCAGCAGCTCGGGACAGGCCGGGAACGAGCAGTACTTC. It is translated as CASSSGQAGNEQYF.